The 14 T cell receptor beta chains presented below share a single source sample, sequenced in a study of beta chain features in type 1 diabetes. Every bit of the isolated RNA underwent reverse transcription, so sequencing read expressed TCRB transcripts. Method: immunoSEQ multiplex PCR; TCRdb's copy keeps in-frame clones and lacks some. Among 240,000 or so clones, over 65% were seen once, and the ten largest hold approximately 0.05%. The sample comprised naive CD4+ T cells from blood. The receptors here all came from a man aged 30 to 39 in good health.

This clone was counted a single time. The chain joins TRBV27 to TRBJ2-1, with D possibly being TRBD2 (5 bases). Germline V lookup: CDR1 MNHEY, CDR2 SMNVEV (reference sequence). This CDR3 has 14 residues. Trimming removed 4 bases at V and 10 bases at J, with 17 bases between. The CDR3 region is CASSYSGPRDEQFF. The CDR3 coding sequence is TGTGCCAGCAGTTACAGCGGTCCCCGAGACGAGCAGTTCTTC.

V and J are TRBV7-2 and TRBJ1-1; D unclear. CDR1 and CDR2 from the germline V gene are SGHTA and FQGNSA. The CDR3 runs to 13 residues. V lost 2 bases, J lost 7 bases, and 11 bases lay in between. The CDR3 loop is CASSLKQRGEAFF. Here the CDR3 DNA reads TGTGCCAGCAGCTTAAAGCAACGAGGTGAAGCTTTCTTT.

The V gene is TRBV13, the J gene TRBJ2-7; D not resolved. The V end was cut by 0 bases, the J end by 3 bases, with 3 bases between. The length of the CDR3 is 12 residues. Per germline, CDR1 PRHDT and CDR2 FYEKMQ (reference sequence). CDR3 sequence reads: CASSLGLYEQYF. Written as DNA, the CDR3 is TGTGCCAGCAGCTTAGGCCTCTACGAGCAGTACTTC.

CDR3 region: CASSLFFGTGFSGANVLTF. Written as DNA, the CDR3 is TGTGCCAGCAGTTTATTCTTTGGGACGGGGTTCTCTGGGGCCAACGTCCTGACTTTC. The chain couples TRBV28 to TRBJ2-6; D possibly uses TRBD1 or TRBD2 (5 bases each). V was cut by 1 base and J by 0 bases, with 16 bases left in between. The CDR3 is 19 residues long. The germline V gene has CDR1 MDHEN and CDR2 SYDVKM.

This chain links TRBV9 with TRBJ2-7; D is tentatively TRBD1 or TRBD2 (7 bases each). V shed 3 bases and J shed 5 bases, with 18 bases lying between them. CDR1 and CDR2 from the germline V gene are SGDLS and YYNGEE. CDR3 size: 15 residues. DNA of the CDR3: TGTGCCAGCAGCGCGACAGGAGCAGGGGGGGACGAGCAGTACTTC. Its protein is CASSATGAGGDEQYF.

This rearrangement joins TRBV9 to TRBJ2-5; weak D call: TRBD1 (5 bases). CDR3 size: 11 residues. Germline V gene sequence: CDR1 SGDLS, CDR2 YYNGEE. V shed 4 bases and J shed 7 bases, with 8 bases lying between them. The CDR3 region has the DNA TGTGCCAGCAGCACCACAGGGACCCAGTACTTC. This encodes CASSTTGTQYF.

This chain connects TRBV30 to TRBJ2-1; tentatively, D is TRBD1 (5 bases). Looked up from germline, CDR1 is GTSNPN and CDR2 is SVGIG (reference sequence). CDR3 length: 14 amino acids. V lost 3 bases to trimming and J lost 0 bases, with 9 bases between them. Here the CDR3 DNA reads TGTGCCTGGAGGACAGAAAGCTCCTACAATGAGCAGTTCTTC. Amino acids: CAWRTESSYNEQFF.

The chain recombines TRBV15 with TRBJ2-5; D call uncertain. V gave up 0 bases and J gave up 2 bases, with 10 bases separating them. Germline assignment: CDR1 LNHNV and CDR2 YYDKDF (reference sequence). This CDR3 comprises 15 residues. CDR3 sequence reads: CATSRDPGLQETQYF. For the CDR3, the DNA is TGTGCCACCAGCAGAGATCCCGGCCTACAAGAGACCCAGTACTTC.

The chain combines TRBV18 with TRBJ2-5; 7 bases align to TRBD2. The CDR3 is 15 amino acids. From germline, CDR1 is KGHSH and CDR2 LQKENI. V lost 3 bases and J lost 1; bases outside the gene matches: 5. The CDR3 bases are TGTGCCAGCTCACCGACGGGAGGACGCCAAGAGACCCAGTACTTC. This codes for CASSPTGGRQETQYF.

In this sample, this clone turned up once. The chain employs TRBV28 and TRBJ2-1; 8 bases are a match to TRBD2. Germline CDR1 is MDHEN and CDR2 is SYDVKM. Trimming removed 2 bases from V and 8 bases from J; junction bases left unmatched: 11. This CDR3 is built from 16 residues. The CDR3 nucleotides read TGTGCCAGCAGTTTAAGCCCTCGCGGGAGGCGTGATGAGCAGTTCTTC. Translated: CASSLSPRGRRDEQFF.

V gene TRBV28 combines with J gene TRBJ2-7; possibly TRBD1 or TRBD2 for D (5 bases each). Trimming took 5 bases from V and 2 from J, leaving 16 bases between them. The CDR3 spans 15 residues. Germline-derived CDR1 and CDR2 are MDHEN and SYDVKM. CDR3 protein: CASSTRGAAPYEQYF. The CDR3 DNA sequence: TGTGCCAGCAGTACACGAGGGGCTGCCCCCTACGAGCAGTACTTC.

V usage is TRBV25-1 and J usage is TRBJ2-7, with 7 bases identical to TRBD2. Germline V gives CDR1 MGHDK, CDR2 SYGVNS. Trimming took 4 bases from V and 3 from J; bases not matched to a gene: 6. The CDR3 is 14 residues long. The CDR3 region has the DNA TGTGCCAGCAGTGGATGGGAGGGCCTCTACGAGCAGTACTTC. Translation gives CASSGWEGLYEQYF.

There are a few counts of this clone. The chain carries TRBV7-6 and TRBJ2-5; D not certain. Deletions cut 4 bases from V and 5 bases from J, with 8 bases between. The germline V gene encodes CDR1 SGHVS and CDR2 FNYEAQ. This CDR3 comprises 12 residues. The CDR3 sequence: CASSSYGETQYF. CDR3 in DNA: TGTGCCAGCAGCTCGTACGGGGAGACCCAGTACTTC.

This clone was detected once. The V and J genes are TRBV5-1 and TRBJ2-7; 9 bases are shared with TRBD1. CDR1 is SGHRS, CDR2 YFSETQ, per germline. Germline trimming cut 1 base from V and 6 bases from J; bases unmatched to any gene: 5. The CDR3 runs 14 residues. As DNA, the CDR3 is TGCGCCAGCAGCTTGACACAGGGGGCGAGCGAGCAGTACTTC. It yields the protein CASSLTQGASEQYF. The variable domain in full, with the rest retrieved from reference TRBV5-1 and TRBJ2-7, is KAGVTQTPRYLIKTRGQQVTLSCSPISGHRSVSWYQQTPGQGLQFLFEYFSETQRNKGNFPGRFSGRQFSNSRSEMNVSTLELGDSALYLCASSLTQGASEQYFGPGTRLTVT.